The 10 T cell receptor beta chains presented below share a single source sample, sequenced in a study of PD-L1 blockade in urothelial cancer. Time point meaning: peripheral blood 6 weeks after treatment start. Profiling relied on immunoSEQ multiplex PCR, and the TCRdb table lists in-frame clones only, not all of them. The repertoire holds over 100,000 clones, more than 85% seen once, with around 3.7% in the top ten. The input for sequencing was PBMCs, taken around atezolizumab (anti-PD-L1) treatment. The origin of the receptors is a man in his fifties or sixties with urothelial cancer.

The chain recombines TRBV4-1 with TRBJ2-2, with 7 bases that match TRBD2. CDR1 is MGHRA, CDR2 YSYEKL, per germline. V shed 1 base, J shed 7 bases, and the junction held 12 bases outside the gene matches. This CDR3 has 17 amino acids. CDR3 DNA sequence: TGCGCCAGCAGCCAAGTCCTGGGAGCGGGAAAAAACGGGGAGCTGTTTTTT. Translation: CASSQVLGAGKNGELFF.

The V call is TRBV18, the J call TRBJ1-1; the match to TRBD1 covers 8 bases. This CDR3 has 17 residues. CDR1 is KGHSH, CDR2 LQKENI, per germline. V lost 3 bases and J lost 1; bases outside the gene matches: 10. CDR3 coding DNA: TGTGCCAGCTCACCTAGACAGGGGACCACAACGAACACTGAAGCTTTCTTT. The encoded protein is CASSPRQGTTTNTEAFF.

V usage is TRBV15 and J usage is TRBJ1-5; no definite D call. The CDR3 loop spans 21 amino acids. Deletions cut 0 bases from V and 0 bases from J, with 24 bases between. Germline CDR1 is LNHNV and CDR2 is YYDKDF (reference sequence). CDR3 nucleotide sequence: TGTGCCACCAGCAGAGATCTGGTTTCGGGGAGACACGACTATAGCAATCAGCCCCAGCATTTT. Protein sequence: CATSRDLVSGRHDYSNQPQHF. The full variable domain, its missing parts supplied by reference TRBV15 and TRBJ1-5, is DAMVIQNPRYQVTQFGKPVTLSCSQTLNHNVMYWYQQKSSQAPKLLFHYYDKDFNNEADTPDNFQSRRPNTSFCFLDIRSPGLGDTAMYLCATSRDLVSGRHDYSNQPQHFGDGTRLSIL.

This sequence joins TRBV4-2 and TRBJ2-1; 12 bases align to TRBD2. Germline lookup yields CDR1 LGHNA and CDR2 YNFKEQ. The CDR3 runs to 15 residues. V lost 0 bases, J lost 7 bases, and 1 base stayed unmatched. CDR3 amino acids: CASSQEGTSGNEQFF. Here the CDR3 DNA reads TGTGCCAGCAGCCAAGAGGGGACTAGCGGGAATGAGCAGTTCTTC.

The chain recombines TRBV19 with TRBJ2-5; D perhaps matches TRBD1 (5 bases). The V end was cut by 3 bases, the J end by 6 bases, with 11 bases between. CDR3 size: 13 residues. Germline V lookup: CDR1 LNHDA, CDR2 SQIVND (reference sequence). The CDR3 region is CASSMVRAQTQYF. In nucleotides, the CDR3 is TGTGCCAGTAGTATGGTCAGGGCACAGACCCAGTACTTC.

This clone was seen a single time. The chain has TRBV4-3 and TRBJ1-1; a possible D gene is TRBD1 (5 bases). This CDR3 has 15 residues. V lost 3 bases, J lost 5 bases, and 16 bases lay in between. Germline CDR1 is LGHNA and CDR2 is YSLEER. CDR3 bases: TGCGCCAGCAGCCAGTTGACAGACCCTAAAACTGAAGCTTTCTTT. Protein sequence: CASSQLTDPKTEAFF.

The rearrangement uses TRBV5-1 and TRBJ2-3; 8 bases map to TRBD2. J gave up 5 bases and V 3 bases, and 8 bases lay outside the gene matches. The CDR3 contains 15 residues. Germline V gene sequence: CDR1 SGHRS, CDR2 YFSETQ. The CDR3 DNA follows: TGCGCCAGCAGCTATAGCGGGATCGGGATAGATACGCAGTATTTT. Translation gives CASSYSGIGIDTQYF.

The V gene is TRBV11-2, the J gene TRBJ1-3; TRBD1 is a possible D gene (5 bases). Trimming cost V 2 bases and J 4 bases, with 6 bases left between them. The CDR3 is 13 amino acids. CDR1 is SGHAT and CDR2 is FQNNGV in the germline V gene. Here the CDR3 DNA reads TGTGCCAGCAGCTTAAGACAGGGAAACACCATATATTTT. This encodes CASSLRQGNTIYF. The variable domain in full, completed from reference TRBV11-2 and TRBJ1-3, reads EAGVAQSPRYKIIEKRQSVAFWCNPISGHATLYWYQQILGQGPKLLIQFQNNGVVDDSQLPKDRFSAERLKGVDSTLKIQPAKLEDSAVYLCASSLRQGNTIYFGEGSWLTVV.

This chain joins TRBV7-2 and TRBJ2-1; 7 nucleotides line up with TRBD1. The CDR3 spans 15 residues. Losses at the gene ends were 2 bases for V and 5 bases for J; bases not matched to a gene: 6. Germline V gives CDR1 SGHTA, CDR2 FQGNSA. The CDR3 loop reads CASSLFGDRDNEQFF. In DNA form, the CDR3 reads TGTGCCAGCAGCTTATTCGGAGACAGGGACAATGAGCAGTTCTTC.

The genes are TRBV21-1 and TRBJ2-7; the table calls TRBD1, which could not be checked here. TRBV21-1 counts as a pseudogene. This CDR3 spans 19 amino acids. CDR3 loop: CASSKERDDPGQRVYEQYF. The CDR3 bases are TGTGCCAGCAGCAAAGAAAGAGATGATCCGGGACAGCGAGTCTACGAGCAGTACTTC.